These 5 T cell receptor beta chains came from one sample sequenced in a study of CD8+CD57+ T cells in acquired aplastic anemia. Profiling of TCR beta VDJ combinations and CDR3 sequences used genomic DNA as template. TCRdb reprocessed the reads with MiXCR, giving one entry per CDR3 protein. This sample has more than 40,000 distinct CDR3 sequences, with approximately 78% found just once. What was sequenced was sorted CD4+, CD8+, or CD8+CD57+ T cells (not recorded which) from PBMCs. The receptor set was obtained from a human donor in good health, serving as a control.

The J gene is TRBJ1-2, the V gene TRBV9, with D hard to call. V was shortened by 5 bases and J by 7 bases, with 18 bases between the two germline ends. The CDR3 sequence is 14 residues long. The V gene's germline CDR1 is SGDLS and CDR2 YYNGEE. Here the CDR3 DNA reads TGTGCCAGCAGTGTCGGCGATTCATCGGGTGGCTACACCTTC. Protein sequence: CASSVGDSSGGYTF.

The J gene is TRBJ1-1, the V gene TRBV20-1; D is uncertain. Trimming pared 5 bases from V and 4 bases from J, leaving 14 bases between. The CDR3 sequence is 13 residues long. The V gene's germline CDR1 is DFQATT and CDR2 SNEGSKA (reference sequence). CDR3 protein: CSAPNPGITEAFF. The CDR3 DNA reads as TGCAGTGCTCCCAACCCGGGAATCACTGAAGCTTTCTTT.

This clonotype occurred a few times. V and J are TRBV10-2 and TRBJ1-1; no clear D. From germline, CDR1 is WSHSY and CDR2 SAAADI. V lost 3 bases and J lost 0, with 5 bases in between. The CDR3 length is 13 residues. The CDR3 DNA reads TGCGCCAGCAGTGACGGATTGAACACTGAAGCTTTCTTT. This sequence encodes CASSDGLNTEAFF.

The CDR3 DNA follows: TGTGCCTGGAGTACAGGGGGTGAGGGCTATGGCTACACCTTC. Protein product: CAWSTGGEGYGYTF. V usage is TRBV30 and J usage is TRBJ1-2, with TRBD1 identical over 8 bases. The CDR3 spans 14 residues. Germline CDR1 GTSNPN, CDR2 SVGIG (reference sequence). Trimming took 2 bases from V and 4 from J; bases not matched to a gene: 6.

The chain links TRBV25-1 to TRBJ1-3; no clear D. In germline, CDR1 is MGHDK, CDR2 SYGVNS. CDR3 length: 11 residues. Trimming took 8 bases from V and 2 from J, leaving 4 bases between them. The DNA for the CDR3 is TGTGCCAGCGGGACTGGAAACACCATATATTTT. Its translation: CASGTGNTIYF.